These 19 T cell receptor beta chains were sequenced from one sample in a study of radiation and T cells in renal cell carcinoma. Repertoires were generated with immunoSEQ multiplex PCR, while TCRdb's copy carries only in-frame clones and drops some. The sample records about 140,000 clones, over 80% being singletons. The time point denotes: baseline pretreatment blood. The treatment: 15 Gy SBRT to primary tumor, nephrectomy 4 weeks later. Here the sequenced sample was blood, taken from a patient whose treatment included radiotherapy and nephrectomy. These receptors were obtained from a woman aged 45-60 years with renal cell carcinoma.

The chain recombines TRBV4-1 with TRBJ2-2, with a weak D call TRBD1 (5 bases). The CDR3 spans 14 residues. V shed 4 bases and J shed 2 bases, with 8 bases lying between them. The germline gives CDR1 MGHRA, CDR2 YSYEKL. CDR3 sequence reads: CASSRQGNTGELFF. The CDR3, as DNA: TGCGCCAGCAGCCGGCAGGGTAACACCGGGGAGCTGTTTTTT.

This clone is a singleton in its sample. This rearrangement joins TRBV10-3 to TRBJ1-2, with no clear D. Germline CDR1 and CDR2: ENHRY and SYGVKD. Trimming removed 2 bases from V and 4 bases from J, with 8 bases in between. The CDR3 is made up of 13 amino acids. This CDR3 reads CAISEGPSYGYTF. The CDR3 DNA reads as TGTGCCATCAGTGAGGGACCGAGCTATGGCTACACCTTC.

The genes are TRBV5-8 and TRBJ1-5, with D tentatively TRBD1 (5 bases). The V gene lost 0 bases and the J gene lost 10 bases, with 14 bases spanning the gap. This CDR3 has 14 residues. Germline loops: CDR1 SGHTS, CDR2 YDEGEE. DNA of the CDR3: TGTGCCAGCAGCTTGGCAGATCCCGGGGGTCCCCAGCATTTT. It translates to CASSLADPGGPQHF.

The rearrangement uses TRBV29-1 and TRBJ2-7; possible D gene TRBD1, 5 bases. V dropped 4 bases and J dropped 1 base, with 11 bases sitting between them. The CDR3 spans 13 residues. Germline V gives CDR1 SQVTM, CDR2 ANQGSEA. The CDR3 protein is CSVVSPGSYEQYF. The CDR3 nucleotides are TGCAGCGTTGTTTCTCCAGGGTCCTACGAGCAGTACTTC.

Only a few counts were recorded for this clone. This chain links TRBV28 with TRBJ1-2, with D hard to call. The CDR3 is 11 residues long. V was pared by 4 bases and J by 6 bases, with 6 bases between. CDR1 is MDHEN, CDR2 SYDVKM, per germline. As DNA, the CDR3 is TGTGCCAGCAGTTCCAGGAATGGCTACACCTTC. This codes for CASSSRNGYTF.

The CDR3 DNA reads TGTGCCAGCAATCGTCAGGGGATGACTGAAGCTTTCTTT. Its protein product is CASNRQGMTEAFF. This chain uses TRBV6-5 with TRBJ1-1; TRBD1 might be the D (6 bases). V dropped 7 bases and J dropped 5 bases, with 14 bases sitting between them. Germline values: CDR1 MNHEY, CDR2 SVGAGI. The CDR3 extends over 13 amino acids.

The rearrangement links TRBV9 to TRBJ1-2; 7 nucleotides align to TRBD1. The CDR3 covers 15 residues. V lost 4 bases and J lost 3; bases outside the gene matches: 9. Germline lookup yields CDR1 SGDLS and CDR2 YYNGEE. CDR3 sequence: CASSTGESPDYGYTF. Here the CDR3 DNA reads TGTGCCAGCAGCACAGGGGAGAGCCCGGACTATGGCTACACCTTC.

CDR3: CASSPPLRYEQYF. The CDR3 DNA follows: TGTGCCAGCAGTCCACCCCTGAGATACGAGCAGTACTTC. The rearrangement uses TRBV28 and TRBJ2-7; D gene ambiguous. The CDR3 has 13 amino acids. Trimming shortened V by 5 bases and J by 4 bases, and 12 bases separated the two germline ends. Germline CDR1 MDHEN, CDR2 SYDVKM. Using reference TRBV28 and TRBJ2-7 for the parts outside the CDR3, the full variable domain is DVKVTQSSRYLVKRTGEKVFLECVQDMDHENMFWYRQDPGLGLRLIYFSYDVKMKEKGDIPEGYSVSREKKERFSLILESASTNQTSMYLCASSPPLRYEQYFGPGTRLTVT.

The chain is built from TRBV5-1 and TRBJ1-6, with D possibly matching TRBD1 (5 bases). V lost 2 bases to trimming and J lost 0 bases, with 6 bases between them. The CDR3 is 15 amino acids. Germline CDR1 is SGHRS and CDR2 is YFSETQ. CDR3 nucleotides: TGCGCCAGCAGCTTAACAGGCTCCTATAATTCACCCCTCCACTTT. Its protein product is CASSLTGSYNSPLHF.

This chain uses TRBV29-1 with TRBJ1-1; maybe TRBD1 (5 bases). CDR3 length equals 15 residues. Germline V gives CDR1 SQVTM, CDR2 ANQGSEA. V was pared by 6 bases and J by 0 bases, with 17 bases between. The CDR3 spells CSVGQGKKVNTEAFF. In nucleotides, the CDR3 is TGCAGCGTGGGGCAAGGAAAGAAAGTGAACACTGAAGCTTTCTTT.

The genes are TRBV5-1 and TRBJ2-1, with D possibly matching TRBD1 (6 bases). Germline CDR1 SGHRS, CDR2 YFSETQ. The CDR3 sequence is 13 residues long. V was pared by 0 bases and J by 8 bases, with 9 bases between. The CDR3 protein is CASSLDRVDEQFF. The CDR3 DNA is TGCGCCAGCAGCTTGGACAGGGTCGATGAGCAGTTCTTC.

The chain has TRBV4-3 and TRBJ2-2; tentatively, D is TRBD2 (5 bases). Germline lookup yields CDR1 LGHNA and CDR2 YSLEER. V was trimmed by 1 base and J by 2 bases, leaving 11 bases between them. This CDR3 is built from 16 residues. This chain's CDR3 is CASSQAFTRNTGELFF. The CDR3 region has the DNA TGCGCCAGCAGCCAAGCCTTTACTAGAAACACCGGGGAGCTGTTTTTT.

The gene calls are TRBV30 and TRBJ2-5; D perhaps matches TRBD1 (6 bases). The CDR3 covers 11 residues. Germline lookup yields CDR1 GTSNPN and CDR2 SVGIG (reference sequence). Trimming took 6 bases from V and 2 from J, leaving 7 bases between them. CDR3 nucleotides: TGTGCCTGTGGACAGCAAGAGACCCAGTACTTC. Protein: CACGQQETQYF.

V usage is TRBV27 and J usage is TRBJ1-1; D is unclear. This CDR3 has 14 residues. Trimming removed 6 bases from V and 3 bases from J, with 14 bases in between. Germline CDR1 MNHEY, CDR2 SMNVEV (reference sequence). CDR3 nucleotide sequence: TGTGCCAGCAGCCTAGGCAGGCGAGACACTGAAGCTTTCTTT. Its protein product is CASSLGRRDTEAFF.

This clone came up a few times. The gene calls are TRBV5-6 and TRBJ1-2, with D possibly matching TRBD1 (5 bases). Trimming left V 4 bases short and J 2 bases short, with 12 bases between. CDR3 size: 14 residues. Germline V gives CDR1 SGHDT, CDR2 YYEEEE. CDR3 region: CASSPGGGNYGYTF. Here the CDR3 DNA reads TGTGCCAGCAGCCCCGGGGGGGGAAACTATGGCTACACCTTC.

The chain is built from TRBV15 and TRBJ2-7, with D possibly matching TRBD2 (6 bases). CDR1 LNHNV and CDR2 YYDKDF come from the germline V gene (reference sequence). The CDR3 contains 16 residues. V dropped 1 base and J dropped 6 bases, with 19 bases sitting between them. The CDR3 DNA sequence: TGTGCCACCAGCAGAGGGGAGGACCGACGGAGGGGCGAGCAGTACTTC. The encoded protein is CATSRGEDRRRGEQYF.

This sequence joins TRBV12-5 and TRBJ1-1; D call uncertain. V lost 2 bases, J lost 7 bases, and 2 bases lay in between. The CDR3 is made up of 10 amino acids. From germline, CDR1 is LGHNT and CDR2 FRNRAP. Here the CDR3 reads CASGLSEAFF. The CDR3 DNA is TGTGCTAGTGGTTTGAGTGAAGCTTTCTTT.

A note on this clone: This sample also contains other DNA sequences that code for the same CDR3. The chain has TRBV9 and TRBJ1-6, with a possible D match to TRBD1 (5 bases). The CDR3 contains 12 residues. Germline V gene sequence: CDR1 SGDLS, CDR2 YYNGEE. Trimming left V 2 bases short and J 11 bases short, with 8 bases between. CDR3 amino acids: CASSVGTAPLHF. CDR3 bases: TGTGCCAGCAGCGTTGGGACGGCACCCCTCCACTTT.

In nucleotides, the CDR3 is TGTGCCAGCAGGGGCGGACAGGGAAGGACCTATAATTCACCCCTCCACTTT. It yields the protein CASRGGQGRTYNSPLHF. The chain combines TRBV2 with TRBJ1-6, with 8 bases aligning to TRBD1. J gave up 2 bases and V 6 bases, and 9 bases lay outside the gene matches. The CDR3 loop spans 17 amino acids. Germline V gives CDR1 SNHLY, CDR2 FYNNEI.